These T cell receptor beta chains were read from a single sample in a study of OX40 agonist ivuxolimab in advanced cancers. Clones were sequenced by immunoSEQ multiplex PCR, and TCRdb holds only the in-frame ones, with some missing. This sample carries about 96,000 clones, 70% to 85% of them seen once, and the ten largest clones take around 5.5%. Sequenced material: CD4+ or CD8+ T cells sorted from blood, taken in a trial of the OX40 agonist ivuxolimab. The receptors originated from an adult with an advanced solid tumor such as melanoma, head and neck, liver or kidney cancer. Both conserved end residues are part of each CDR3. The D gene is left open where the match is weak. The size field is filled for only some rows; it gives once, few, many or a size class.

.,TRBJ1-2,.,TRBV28,CASSLEVGGKADGYTF,TGTGCCAGCAGTTTAGAGGTCGGAGGGAAGGCCGATGGCTACACCTTC
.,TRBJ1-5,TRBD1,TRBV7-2,CASSPTGGPPQHF,TGTGCCAGCAGCCCGACAGGGGGGCCGCCCCAGCATTTT
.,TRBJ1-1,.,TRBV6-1,CASMFHGMNTEAFF,TGTGCCAGCATGTTCCACGGTATGAACACTGAAGCTTTCTTT
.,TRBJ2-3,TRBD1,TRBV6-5,CASSYSGQGDTQYF,TGTGCCAGCAGTTACTCGGGACAGGGCGATACGCAGTATTTT
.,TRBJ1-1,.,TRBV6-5,CASSYGGPNTEAFF,TGTGCCAGCAGTTACGGGGGGCCGAACACTGAAGCTTTCTTT
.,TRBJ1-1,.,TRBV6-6,CASSPGQNTEAFF,TGTGCCAGCAGCCCGGGACAAAACACTGAAGCTTTCTTT
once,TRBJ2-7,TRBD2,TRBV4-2,CASSQLAGFDEQYF,TGTGCCAGCAGCCAACTAGCGGGGTTCGACGAGCAGTACTTC
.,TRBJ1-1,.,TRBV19,CASSNPRRGTQRWKAFF,TGTGCCAGTAGCAACCCTAGAAGAGGGACACAAAGGTGGAAAGCTTTCTTT
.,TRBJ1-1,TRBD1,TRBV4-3,CASSGSDRATEAFF,TGCGCCAGCAGCGGGAGCGACAGGGCGACTGAAGCTTTCTTT
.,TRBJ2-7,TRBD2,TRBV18,CASSPAAGYSYEQYF,TGTGCCAGCTCACCAGCAGCGGGGTACTCCTACGAGCAGTACTTC
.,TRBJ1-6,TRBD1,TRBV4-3,CASSHQGQENSPLHF,TGCGCCAGCAGCCACCAGGGACAGGAGAATTCACCCCTCCACTTT
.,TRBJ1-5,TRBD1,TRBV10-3,CAISEVGTGGTISNQPQHF,TGTGCCATCAGTGAGGTCGGGACAGGAGGAACTATTAGCAATCAGCCCCAGCATTTT
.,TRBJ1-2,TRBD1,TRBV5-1,CASSAGQGNGYTF,TGCGCCAGCAGCGCGGGACAGGGAAATGGCTACACCTTC
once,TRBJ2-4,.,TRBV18,CASSPLGPGSSKNIQYF,TGTGCCAGCTCACCACTCGGTCCGGGGAGCTCCAAAAACATTCAGTACTTC
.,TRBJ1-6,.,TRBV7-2,CASSFGGAPLHF,TGTGCCAGCAGCTTTGGGGGAGCCCCCCTCCACTTT
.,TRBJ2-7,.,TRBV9,CASSEAGAGELYEQYF,TGTGCCAGCAGCGAAGCAGGGGCAGGGGAACTCTACGAGCAGTACTTC
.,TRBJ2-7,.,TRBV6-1,CASSETSSYEQYF,TGTGCCAGCAGTGAAACTAGTTCCTACGAGCAGTACTTC